This T cell receptor (beta chain) was profiled in a study of technical replicates of blood from a few donors listed by TCRdb under 2017. To prepare the library, the immunoSEQ multiplex PCR assay was applied. The table comes from immuneACCESS by way of TCRdb, which keeps in-frame sequences with V and J called. Part of the clones is missing from these tables; in studies checked, under half for an unresolved V gene and the rest for unknown reasons. This sample has about 89,000 clones in its table, and roughly 94% of those were observed once. Around 0.22% of the sample rests with the top ten. The CDR3, from cysteine to phenylalanine, totals 16 residues. Here the CDR3 DNA is all that survives: 48 bases in frame from base 1. Sequences LNHNV (CDR1) and YYDKDF (CDR2) are obtained from the germline V gene (reference sequence). Relative to germline, V is 2 bases shorter and J is 5 bases shorter, with 16 bases between their ends.

This clone was counted once. The clone's antigen remains unknown. No base-level quality is on record; no much larger clone is a single base apart. The sample taken for sequencing was T cells isolated from PBMCs. Recombination linked TRBV15 to TRBJ2-1, with the identity of the D gene unclear. This sequence was found in a human donor in good health. In nucleotide form, the sequence is TGTGCCACCAGCAGATCATCCGGCGGCCGGGACAATGAGCAGTTCTTC. The encoded protein is CATSRSSGGRDNEQFF.